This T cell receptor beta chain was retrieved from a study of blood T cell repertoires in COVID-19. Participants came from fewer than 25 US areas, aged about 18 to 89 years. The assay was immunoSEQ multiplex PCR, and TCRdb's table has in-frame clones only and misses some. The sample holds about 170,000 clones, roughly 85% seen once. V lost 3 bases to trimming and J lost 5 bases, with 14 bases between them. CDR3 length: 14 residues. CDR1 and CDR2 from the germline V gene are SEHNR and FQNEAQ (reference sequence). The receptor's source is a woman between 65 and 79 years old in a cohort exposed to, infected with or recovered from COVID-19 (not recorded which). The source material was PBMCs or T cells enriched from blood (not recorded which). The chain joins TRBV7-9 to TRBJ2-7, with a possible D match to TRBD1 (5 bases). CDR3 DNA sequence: TGTGCCAGCAGCTTTGGTGCAGGGATGAACGAGCAGTACTTC. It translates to CASSFGAGMNEQYF.